This TCR beta chain was sequenced in a study of blood T cell repertoires in COVID-19 (dated by TCRdb to the early 2020s). Some background on the complete study: Samples from collaborators originated in the United States, Italy and Spain and spanned both the acute and convalescent phases of COVID-19. The prospective study material was composed of cDNA or gDNA derived from T cells, B-cell-depleted T cells, or PBMCs. Subjects who had been exposed to COVID-19, were actively infected with it, or had recovered from it provided the deeply sampled blood TCRbeta repertoires that made up the dataset. The repertoires were released in a freely available public database intended as a resource for research on the immune response to SARS-CoV-2. Samples were obtained from the ongoing ImmuneRACE study (first 160 participants) and from 1,254 subjects provided by 6 global collaborators. A de-identified subject ID, COVID-19 status, age in years and sex were almost always included in the sample metadata. HLA class I and class II types, where available, came from metadata supplied by the sample provider rather than from assay-based typing.

Participants in the prospective study were enrolled through a virtual design, were aged about 18 to 100 years, and lived in roughly 24 United States geographic areas. In the prospective study, cohorts were assigned on the basis of participant-reported clinical history obtained from a screening survey and a study questionnaire. For ImmuneRACE Cohort 3, a participant was defined as recovered based on two consecutive negative NP/OP PCR tests, clearance by a healthcare professional, or resolution of symptoms. In the prospective study, mobile phlebotomists collected whole blood, serum and a nasopharyngeal or oropharyngeal swab from each participant. Additional blood draws and questionnaires over an approximately 2-month period could optionally be provided by prospective study participants. Blood samples from the prospective study were shipped frozen or at room temperature prior to DNA extraction. Overall study results and their limits: How much clinical and demographic metadata was included differed by source and by participant, and the metadata was provided uncurated.

About this clone: The target of this receptor is not known. No quality values exist for individual bases; no much larger clone is one base distant.

The immunoSEQ Assay, a bias-controlled multiplex PCR, was used to amplify TCRbeta CDR3 regions from genomic DNA. As for the authors' bioinformatics: Within the assay, amplification of reference gene primers was used to estimate how many nucleated cells each sample contained. To quantify the absolute abundance of each unique TCRbeta CDR3 rearrangement, sequence reads were collapsed and filtered. For each sample, productive Simpson clonality was calculated as the square root of Simpson's diversity index over productive rearrangements. TCRdb took over this immuneACCESS table, retaining in-frame rearrangements with V and J assigned. Such tables are incomplete; in checked studies, under half of the missing clones stem from an unresolved V gene, and the remainder is unexplained. V and J calls and clone size are those listed in that table; D and trimming were worked out from the DNA. Here the sample has 350,000 to 450,000 clones; over 80% occur a single time. The top ten clones comprise around 5.1% of the sample.

The germline V gene specifies SNHLY as CDR1 and FYNNEI as CDR2. The CDR3, cysteine through phenylalanine, is 13 amino acids long. Here the CDR3 DNA is all that survives: 39 bases in frame from base 1. V and J are truncated by 8 bases and 0 bases respectively, leaving an intervening sequence of 8 bases. The sequenced sample was PBMCs or T cells enriched from blood (not recorded which). The sequence derives from a woman between 45 and 65 years old who had recovered from COVID-19. The chain employs TRBV2 and TRBJ1-5; confidence is insufficient to name the D gene. The CDR3 amino acid sequence is: CASVQDSNQPQHF. The DNA sequence is given as TGTGCCAGCGTCCAGGATAGCAATCAGCCCCAGCATTTT.